The 25 T cell receptor beta chains below all came from one sample that was sequenced in a study of CD8 T cells in ankylosing spondylitis. TCRdb reprocessed the 5' RACE reads via MiXCR and lists one record per CDR3 protein. The sample lists roughly 46,000 distinct CDR3 sequences, over 3.5% occurring once. Material for sequencing was blood, either unsorted or a sorted T cell fraction (not recorded which). These receptors came from a female donor with ankylosing spondylitis or in good health (not recorded which).

The chain uses TRBV9 and TRBJ1-2, with D unresolved. The germline V and J ends were trimmed by 4 bases and 4 bases, with 11 bases remaining between them. The CDR3 extends over 13 amino acids. Germline V CDR1 and CDR2: SGDLS, YYNGEE. CDR3: CASSPLLSYGYTF. Written as DNA, the CDR3 is TGTGCCAGCAGCCCCCTCTTGAGCTATGGCTACACCTTC.

This clonotype was counted at least ten times. The rearrangement uses TRBV9 and TRBJ2-1; D is ambiguous. The germline gives CDR1 SGDLS, CDR2 YYNGEE. V shed 5 bases and J shed 10 bases, with 13 bases lying between them. There are 12 residues in the CDR3. The CDR3 protein is CASSYGPREQFF. CDR3 DNA sequence: TGTGCCAGCAGTTACGGTCCCCGGGAGCAGTTCTTC.

This clonotype has a count of ten or more. Here the CDR3 reads CASSVGLSGLNTEAFF. The CDR3 DNA reads TGTGCCAGCAGCGTAGGACTATCAGGGTTGAACACTGAAGCTTTCTTT. The gene calls are TRBV9 and TRBJ1-1; tentatively, D is TRBD1 (5 bases). Trimming shortened V by 0 bases and J by 0 bases, and 12 bases separated the two germline ends. This CDR3 contains 16 residues. The germline gives CDR1 SGDLS, CDR2 YYNGEE.

This clonotype was detected many times. This chain links TRBV9 with TRBJ1-2, with D unresolved. The germline V gene encodes CDR1 SGDLS and CDR2 YYNGEE. This CDR3 contains 16 residues. The V end was cut by 4 bases, the J end by 8 bases, with 24 bases between. The CDR3 spells CASSSGPLPKEIGYTF. DNA of the CDR3: TGTGCCAGCAGCTCAGGCCCCCTTCCAAAGGAAATCGGCTACACCTTC.

This clonotype has a count of ten or more. The chain joins TRBV9 to TRBJ2-1; TRBD2 aligns across 10 bases. The CDR3 extends over 15 amino acids. CDR1 is SGDLS, CDR2 YYNGEE, per germline. V was pared by 4 bases and J by 9 bases, with 10 bases of the junction left unmatched. The CDR3 loop reads CASSSERGGLGEQFF. The CDR3 DNA reads as TGTGCCAGCAGCTCCGAGCGGGGGGGCCTTGGTGAGCAGTTCTTC. The variable domain in full, completed from reference TRBV9 and TRBJ2-1, reads DSGVTQTPKHLITATGQRVTLRCSPRSGDLSVYWYQQSLDQGLQFLIQYYNGEERAKGNILERFSAQQFPDLHSELNLSSLELGDSALYFCASSSERGGLGEQFFGPGTRLTVL.

This clonotype was detected ten times or more. The rearrangement uses TRBV9 and TRBJ2-1; maybe TRBD1 (6 bases). The CDR3 is 14 amino acids. Trimming took 3 bases from V and 4 from J, leaving 11 bases between them. Germline assignment: CDR1 SGDLS and CDR2 YYNGEE. CDR3 nucleotide sequence: TGTGCCAGCAGCGCCACAACAGGGTACAATGAGCAGTTCTTC. Translated: CASSATTGYNEQFF.

This clonotype has ten or more counts. The CDR3 nucleotides read TGTGCCAGCAGCGTCTCTCAGACCGGGGAGCTGTTTTTT. Its protein product is CASSVSQTGELFF. This chain links TRBV9 with TRBJ2-2; D remains unclear. Per germline, CDR1 SGDLS and CDR2 YYNGEE. The CDR3 sequence is 13 residues long. The V gene lost 2 bases and the J gene lost 5 bases, with 7 bases spanning the gap.

This clonotype was counted ten times or more. The chain links TRBV9 to TRBJ2-1; D unresolved. The CDR3 spans 12 residues. The V gene lost 3 bases and the J gene lost 7 bases, with 8 bases spanning the gap. From germline, CDR1 is SGDLS and CDR2 YYNGEE. DNA of the CDR3: TGTGCCAGCAGCGGCAGAGGAAATGAGCAGTTCTTC. Encoded protein: CASSGRGNEQFF. Using reference TRBV9 and TRBJ2-1 for the parts outside the CDR3, the full variable domain is DSGVTQTPKHLITATGQRVTLRCSPRSGDLSVYWYQQSLDQGLQFLIQYYNGEERAKGNILERFSAQQFPDLHSELNLSSLELGDSALYFCASSGRGNEQFFGPGTRLTVL.

This clonotype has ten or more counts. This chain uses TRBV9 with TRBJ2-7, with 9 bases lining up with TRBD1. The V gene end was trimmed by 2 bases and the J gene end by 3 bases; junction bases not matched to a gene: 3. Germline CDR1 and CDR2: SGDLS and YYNGEE. This CDR3 has 14 residues. CDR3 loop: CASSVTGGRYEQYF. In DNA, the CDR3 is TGTGCCAGCAGCGTGACAGGGGGTCGCTACGAGCAGTACTTC.

This clonotype was counted many times. The chain links TRBV9 to TRBJ2-1; TRBD1 matches at 9 bases. Germline V CDR1 and CDR2: SGDLS, YYNGEE. CDR3 length equals 15 residues. V trimming: 3 bases; J trimming: 8 bases; junction bases outside the gene matches: 9. The CDR3 region has the DNA TGTGCCAGCAGCGCTCCGGGACAGGGTAGGGATGAGCAGTTCTTC. Protein: CASSAPGQGRDEQFF.

This clonotype was found many times. The rearrangement uses TRBV9 and TRBJ1-2; tentative D call: TRBD1 (5 bases). Germline V gene lookup returns CDR1 SGDLS and CDR2 YYNGEE. CDR3 length: 15 amino acids. Trimming stripped 6 bases from V and 2 bases from J, with 17 bases between. CDR3 in amino acids: CASNRGGPGNYGYTF. CDR3 nucleotides: TGTGCCAGCAATCGGGGAGGACCAGGGAACTATGGCTACACCTTC.

This clonotype has ten or more counts. This sequence joins TRBV9 and TRBJ2-5; D is ambiguous. The germline V and J ends were trimmed by 0 bases and 4 bases, with 10 bases remaining between them. The CDR3 loop spans 14 amino acids. Per the germline V gene, CDR1 is SGDLS and CDR2 is YYNGEE. The CDR3 reads CASSVDGSSETQYF. The CDR3 bases are TGTGCCAGCAGCGTAGACGGTAGTTCAGAGACCCAGTACTTC. Looking up the rest from reference TRBV9 and TRBJ2-5 gives the full variable domain: DSGVTQTPKHLITATGQRVTLRCSPRSGDLSVYWYQQSLDQGLQFLIQYYNGEERAKGNILERFSAQQFPDLHSELNLSSLELGDSALYFCASSVDGSSETQYFGPGTRLLVL.

This clonotype was seen at least ten times. This rearrangement joins TRBV9 to TRBJ2-3, with D perhaps given as TRBD1 or TRBD2 (5 bases each). The CDR3 runs 13 residues. V lost 6 bases to trimming and J lost 2 bases, with 10 bases between them. CDR1 and CDR2 from the germline V gene are SGDLS and YYNGEE. For the CDR3, the DNA is TGTGCCAGCAACACGGGGACCACAGATACGCAGTATTTT. The encoded protein is CASNTGTTDTQYF.

This clonotype was detected many times. This chain uses TRBV11-3 with TRBJ1-5; D might be TRBD1 (5 bases). Germline loops: CDR1 SGHNT, CDR2 YENEEA. The CDR3 runs to 14 residues. Trimming removed 4 bases from V and 4 bases from J, with 11 bases in between. CDR3 bases: TGTGCCAGCAGCTCAGACAGAACAAATCAGCCCCAGCATTTT. Translated: CASSSDRTNQPQHF. Looking up the rest from reference TRBV11-3 and TRBJ1-5 gives the full variable domain: EAGVVQSPRYKIIEKKQPVAFWCNPISGHNTLYWYLQNLGQGPELLIRYENEEAVDDSQLPKDRFSAERLKGVDSTLKIQPAELGDSAVYLCASSSDRTNQPQHFGDGTRLSIL.

This clonotype was detected many times. For the CDR3, the DNA is TGTGCCAGCAGCGTAGAGGCGTTTCGGTCACCCCTCCACTTT. The encoded protein is CASSVEAFRSPLHF. J is TRBJ1-6 and V is TRBV9; D not certain. This CDR3 has 14 residues. Germline lookup yields CDR1 SGDLS and CDR2 YYNGEE. V was trimmed by 0 bases and J by 10 bases, leaving 11 bases between them. The entire variable domain, with the rest obtained from reference TRBV9 and TRBJ1-6, is as follows: DSGVTQTPKHLITATGQRVTLRCSPRSGDLSVYWYQQSLDQGLQFLIQYYNGEERAKGNILERFSAQQFPDLHSELNLSSLELGDSALYFCASSVEAFRSPLHFGNGTRLTVT.

This clonotype was detected many times. This chain connects TRBV28 to TRBJ1-2; no reliable D call. Looked up from germline, CDR1 is MDHEN and CDR2 is SYDVKM. V lost 6 bases to trimming and J lost 4 bases, with 9 bases between them. This CDR3 region has 12 residues. This chain's CDR3 is CASSLRTYGYTF. The CDR3 DNA reads TGTGCCAGCAGCCTCCGGACCTATGGCTACACCTTC.

The sample holds many counts of this clonotype. The V call is TRBV9, the J call TRBJ2-7, with TRBD1 identical over 10 bases. The germline CDR1 and CDR2 sequences are SGDLS and YYNGEE. CDR3 length: 15 amino acids. V lost 4 bases and J lost 5; bases outside the gene matches: 9. CDR3: CASSPSGTGANEQYF. CDR3 sequence (DNA): TGTGCCAGCAGCCCTTCCGGGACAGGGGCCAACGAGCAGTACTTC.

This clonotype was seen ten or more times. The V gene is TRBV9, the J gene TRBJ2-5, with 8 positions matching TRBD1. Per germline, CDR1 SGDLS and CDR2 YYNGEE. This CDR3 spans 14 amino acids. Trimming at V came to 3 bases and at J to 4 bases, leaving 5 bases not matched to a gene. CDR3 loop: CASSARTGPETQYF. The CDR3 DNA follows: TGTGCCAGCAGCGCAAGGACAGGGCCAGAGACCCAGTACTTC. The entire variable domain, with the rest obtained from reference TRBV9 and TRBJ2-5, is as follows: DSGVTQTPKHLITATGQRVTLRCSPRSGDLSVYWYQQSLDQGLQFLIQYYNGEERAKGNILERFSAQQFPDLHSELNLSSLELGDSALYFCASSARTGPETQYFGPGTRLLVL.

This clonotype was picked up many times. This chain connects TRBV9 to TRBJ2-7; D is possibly TRBD2 (6 bases). The V and J ends lost 6 bases and 6 bases respectively, with 16 bases between them. This CDR3 contains 13 residues. Germline lookup yields CDR1 SGDLS and CDR2 YYNGEE. CDR3 DNA: TGTGCCAGCACCGGGGGTCCGACGGGCGAGCAGTACTTC. Protein sequence: CASTGGPTGEQYF.

This clonotype was counted many times. CDR3 sequence: CASSVDIFPYEQYF. CDR3 coding DNA: TGTGCCAGCAGCGTAGACATTTTTCCCTACGAGCAGTACTTC. J is TRBJ2-7 and V is TRBV9, with D unclear. CDR1 and CDR2 (germline): SGDLS, YYNGEE. This CDR3 spans 14 amino acids. V was cut by 0 bases and J by 2 bases, with 9 bases left in between.

This clonotype was picked up many times. The chain has TRBV9 and TRBJ1-2, with a weak D call TRBD1 (5 bases). This CDR3 region has 14 residues. V was pared by 0 bases and J by 4 bases, with 10 bases between. Germline CDR1 reads SGDLS; CDR2 reads YYNGEE. This CDR3 is CASSVEGSGYGYTF. Written as DNA, the CDR3 is TGTGCCAGCAGCGTAGAGGGGTCAGGCTATGGCTACACCTTC.

The gene calls are TRBV9 and TRBJ2-2, with TRBD1 matching over 8 bases. The CDR3 is made up of 14 amino acids. The ends lost 4 bases at V and 3 bases at J; junction bases unmatched: 2. In germline, CDR1 is SGDLS, CDR2 YYNGEE. CDR3 residues: CASSWGQDTGELFF. In nucleotides, the CDR3 is TGTGCCAGCAGCTGGGGACAGGACACCGGGGAGCTGTTTTTT.

This clonotype was counted a few times. This sequence joins TRBV9 and TRBJ1-1; TRBD1 matches at 9 bases. The CDR3 runs to 16 residues. Germline values: CDR1 SGDLS, CDR2 YYNGEE. Unmatched junction bases numbered 13, after V lost 4 bases and J lost 6 bases. CDR3 loop: CASSPGQGNSQAEAFF. In DNA form, the CDR3 reads TGTGCCAGCAGCCCCGGACAGGGGAATTCTCAAGCTGAAGCTTTCTTT.

This clonotype came up many times. This chain connects TRBV9 to TRBJ2-1; TRBD2 aligns across 8 bases. V shed 5 bases and J 8 bases; nucleotides not matched to a gene: 6. The CDR3 consists of 13 residues. Germline CDR1 and CDR2: SGDLS and YYNGEE. The CDR3 nucleotides read TGTGCCAGCAGGCGGGGGGCCTCGGATGAGCAGTTCTTC. It codes for CASRRGASDEQFF. The full variable domain, completed using reference TRBV9 and TRBJ2-1, is DSGVTQTPKHLITATGQRVTLRCSPRSGDLSVYWYQQSLDQGLQFLIQYYNGEERAKGNILERFSAQQFPDLHSELNLSSLELGDSALYFCASRRGASDEQFFGPGTRLTVL.

This clonotype was picked up many times. V gene TRBV9 combines with J gene TRBJ1-2; TRBD1 aligns across 7 bases. J lost 4 bases, V lost 2 bases, and 2 bases had no gene match. CDR1 is SGDLS and CDR2 is YYNGEE in the germline V gene. This CDR3 is 13 amino acids long. Here the CDR3 reads CASSVTGSYGYTF. The CDR3, as DNA: TGTGCCAGCAGCGTGACAGGGTCCTATGGCTACACCTTC.